Given below is one TCR beta chain in context. Its matching antigen is unknown. This sample is part of a study of shared clonotypes between healthy human individuals. Study background: There were three CD4 naive, three CD4 memory, two CD8 naive and one CD8 memory plates per donor. General study points: With few donors, the genetic and exposure-history diversity represented was limited.

CDR3 size: 16 residues. CDR1 and CDR2 from the germline V gene are MNHEY and SMNVEV (reference sequence). V shed 5 bases, J shed 2 bases, and the junction held 11 bases outside the gene matches. As handled by the study authors: There were no quality scores in the junction-only immunoSEQ sequences, so filtering differed. Generated by immunoSEQ multiplex PCR, the TCRdb table keeps only in-frame clones and is missing some. Clone size and the V and J calls come from that table; the DNA yielded D and trimming. The profile shows around 690,000 clones, 90% of them singletons. This TCR derives from a man aged 18 to 29 in good health. Some clones in this sample may be carry-over from other donors' samples. The sequenced sample consisted of memory CD8+ T cells from PBMCs. Subset of the sample: CD45RO+ cells pooled with CCR7-negative TemRA cells. V and J are TRBV27 and TRBJ2-7; 8 nucleotides align to TRBD2. The CDR3 here is CASSPTAGEVAYEQYF. CDR3 coding DNA: TGTGCCAGCAGTCCGACAGCGGGAGAGGTCGCCTACGAGCAGTACTTC.